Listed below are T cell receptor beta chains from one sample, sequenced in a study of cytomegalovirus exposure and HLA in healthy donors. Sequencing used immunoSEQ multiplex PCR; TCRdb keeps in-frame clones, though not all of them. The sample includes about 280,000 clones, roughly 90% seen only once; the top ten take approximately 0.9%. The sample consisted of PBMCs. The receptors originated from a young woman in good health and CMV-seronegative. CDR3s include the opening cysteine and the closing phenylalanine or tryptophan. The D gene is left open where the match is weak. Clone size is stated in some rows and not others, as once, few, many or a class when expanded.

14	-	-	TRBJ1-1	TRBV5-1	CASSLGGQNTEAFF	TGCGCCAGCAGCTTGGGAGGGCAGAACACTGAAGCTTTCTTT
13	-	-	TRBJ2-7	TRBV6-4	CASSGGSNPEQYF	TGTGCCAGCAGTGGGGGCAGTAACCCCGAGCAGTACTTC
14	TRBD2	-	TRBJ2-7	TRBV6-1	CASSGRSTSSEQYF	TGTGCCAGCAGCGGGAGGTCTACATCCAGCGAGCAGTACTTC
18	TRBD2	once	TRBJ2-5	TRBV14	CASSQEGRNSGSRETQYF	TGTGCCAGCAGCCAAGAAGGGCGGAATAGCGGGAGTAGGGAGACCCAGTACTTC
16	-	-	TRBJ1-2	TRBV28	CASSFGGGRRGYGYTF	TGTGCCAGCAGTTTCGGGGGTGGTAGGCGGGGCTATGGCTACACCTTC
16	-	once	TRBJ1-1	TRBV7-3	CASSLSGGGFGTEAFF	TGTGCCAGCAGCTTATCGGGGGGCGGGTTCGGCACTGAAGCTTTCTTT
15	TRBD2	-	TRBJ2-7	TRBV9	CASSEAGLAGYEQYF	TGTGCCAGCAGCGAGGCGGGACTAGCGGGCTACGAGCAGTACTTC
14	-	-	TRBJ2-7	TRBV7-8	CASTPRQAPYEQYF	TGTGCCAGCACCCCGAGACAGGCCCCCTACGAGCAGTACTTC
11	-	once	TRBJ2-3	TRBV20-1	CSGNSADTQYF	TGCAGTGGAAATAGTGCAGATACGCAGTATTTT
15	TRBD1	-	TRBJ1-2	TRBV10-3	CAVDSGDRTNYGYTF	TGTGCCGTCGACTCGGGGGACAGAACTAACTATGGCTACACCTTC
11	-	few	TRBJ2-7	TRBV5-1	CASQQGSEQYF	TGCGCCAGCCAACAGGGTAGCGAGCAGTACTTC
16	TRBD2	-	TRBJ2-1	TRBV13	CASSGSGLAGYNEQFF	TGTGCCAGCAGCGGCTCGGGACTAGCGGGTTACAATGAGCAGTTCTTC
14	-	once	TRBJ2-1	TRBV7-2	CASSLVPSYNEQFF	TGTGCCAGCAGCTTAGTCCCTAGTTACAATGAGCAGTTCTTC
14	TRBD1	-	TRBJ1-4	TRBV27	CASSGTGGYEKLFF	TGTGCCAGCAGCGGGACAGGGGGTTATGAAAAACTGTTTTTT
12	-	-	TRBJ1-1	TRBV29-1	CSVIRGDTEAFF	TGCAGCGTTATCAGGGGAGACACTGAAGCTTTCTTT
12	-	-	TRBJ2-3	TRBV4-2	CASRTGTDTQYF	TGTGCCAGCAGGACAGGCACAGATACGCAGTATTTT
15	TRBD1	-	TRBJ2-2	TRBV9	CASSVSGQGTGELFF	TGTGCCAGCAGCGTCTCAGGACAGGGCACCGGGGAGCTGTTTTTT
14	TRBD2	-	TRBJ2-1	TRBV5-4	CASSTGLAVHEQFF	TGTGCCAGCAGCACGGGACTAGCGGTCCATGAGCAGTTCTTC
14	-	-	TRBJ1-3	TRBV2	CASSVSGAGNTIYF	TGTGCCAGCAGTGTGTCGGGGGCTGGAAACACCATATATTTT
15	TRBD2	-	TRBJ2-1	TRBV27	CASSQVSGSVNEQFF	TGTGCCAGCAGTCAAGTTAGCGGGAGTGTCAATGAGCAGTTCTTC
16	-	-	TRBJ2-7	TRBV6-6	CASSYSETSLIPEQYF	TGTGCCAGCAGTTACTCAGAGACTAGTCTTATCCCCGAGCAGTACTTC
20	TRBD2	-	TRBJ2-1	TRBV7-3	CASSLRGSALGAGVDNEQFF	TGTGCCAGCAGCTTACGGGGCAGTGCCCTAGGGGCGGGAGTAGACAATGAGCAGTTCTTC
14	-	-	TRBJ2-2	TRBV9	CASSGGLNTGELFF	TGTGCCAGCAGCGGCGGACTGAACACCGGGGAGCTGTTTTTT
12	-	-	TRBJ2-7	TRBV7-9	CASSPRAYEQYF	TGTGCCAGCAGCCCTAGAGCCTACGAGCAGTACTTC
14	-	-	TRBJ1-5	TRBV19	CASTMTGSLGPQHF	TGTGCCAGTACCATGACAGGTAGCCTCGGGCCCCAGCATTTT
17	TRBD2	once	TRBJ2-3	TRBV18	CASSRRQGTSGSNTQYF	TGTGCCAGCTCCCGAAGGCAAGGGACTAGCGGGAGTAATACGCAGTATTTT
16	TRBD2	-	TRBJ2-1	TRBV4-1	CASSQDIAGNYNEQFF	TGCGCCAGCAGCCAAGATATAGCGGGAAATTACAATGAGCAGTTCTTC
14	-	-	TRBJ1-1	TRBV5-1	CASSSYIMNTEAFF	TGCGCCAGCAGCTCCTATATTATGAACACTGAAGCTTTCTTT
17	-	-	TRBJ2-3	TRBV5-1	CASSAGNSGSSTDTQYF	TGCGCCAGCAGCGCAGGGAATTCAGGATCCAGCACAGATACGCAGTATTTT
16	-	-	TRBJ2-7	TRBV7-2	CASSLAWGHSSYEQYF	TGTGCCAGCAGCTTAGCGTGGGGACACAGCTCCTACGAGCAGTACTTC
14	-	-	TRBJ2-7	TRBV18	CASSPTGLPYEQYF	TGTGCCAGCTCACCGACTGGCCTACCCTACGAGCAGTACTTC
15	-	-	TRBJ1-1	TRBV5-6	CASSRITGRGSEAFF	TGTGCCAGCAGCCGAATTACAGGGCGGGGGTCTGAAGCTTTCTTT
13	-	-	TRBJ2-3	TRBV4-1	CASSQDYGDTQYF	TGCGCCAGCAGCCAAGATTACGGGGATACGCAGTATTTT
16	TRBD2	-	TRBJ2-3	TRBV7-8	CASSPGTSGSTDTQYF	TGTGCCAGCAGCCCCGGGACTAGCGGAAGCACAGATACGCAGTATTTT
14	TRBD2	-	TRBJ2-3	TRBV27	CASRDSGSQDTQYF	TGTGCCAGCAGGGATAGCGGGAGCCAAGATACGCAGTATTTT
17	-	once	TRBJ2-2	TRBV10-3	CAISPWGQGGGTGELFF	TGTGCCATCAGCCCTTGGGGGCAGGGAGGGGGTACCGGGGAGCTGTTTTTT
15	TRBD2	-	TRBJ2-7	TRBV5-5	CASSSGTSGNHEQYF	TGTGCCAGCAGCTCCGGGACTAGCGGGAACCACGAGCAGTACTTC
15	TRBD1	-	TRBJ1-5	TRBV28	CASSLGTGENQPQHF	TGTGCCAGCAGTTTGGGGACAGGGGAGAATCAGCCCCAGCATTTT
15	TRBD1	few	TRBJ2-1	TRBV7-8	CASSLWDSSYNEQFF	TGTGCCAGCAGCTTATGGGACAGCTCCTACAATGAGCAGTTCTTC
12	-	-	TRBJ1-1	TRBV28	CASSLQGTEAFF	TGTGCCAGCAGTTTACAGGGAACTGAAGCTTTCTTT
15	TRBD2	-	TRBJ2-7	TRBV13	CASSSLAGVGYEQYF	TGTGCCAGCAGCTCTTTAGCGGGAGTTGGCTACGAGCAGTACTTC
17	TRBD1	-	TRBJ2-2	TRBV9	CASSVSVRDSGTGELFF	TGTGCCAGCAGCGTGTCTGTTCGGGACAGTGGAACCGGGGAGCTGTTTTTT
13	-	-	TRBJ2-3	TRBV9	CASSEAYTDTQYF	TGTGCCAGCAGCGAAGCCTACACAGATACGCAGTATTTT
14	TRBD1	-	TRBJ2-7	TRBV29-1	CSVIDRVSLYEQYF	TGCAGCGTTATAGACAGGGTGTCTCTCTACGAGCAGTACTTC
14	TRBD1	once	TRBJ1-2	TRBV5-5	CASSHRQGAYGYTF	TGTGCCAGCAGCCATCGACAGGGGGCGTATGGCTACACCTTC
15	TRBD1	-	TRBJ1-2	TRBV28	CASSLDRVWLYGYTF	TGTGCCAGCAGTTTGGACAGGGTTTGGTTATATGGCTACACCTTC
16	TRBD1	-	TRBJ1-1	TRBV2	CASSEIWGTGVTEAFF	TGTGCCAGCAGTGAAATCTGGGGGACAGGGGTAACTGAAGCTTTCTTT
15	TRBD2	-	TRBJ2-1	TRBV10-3	CAISDLRGGWNEQFF	TGTGCCATCAGTGATCTGCGGGGGGGGTGGAATGAGCAGTTCTTC
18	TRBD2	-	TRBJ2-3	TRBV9	CASSPRATGGTYTDTQYF	TGTGCCAGCAGCCCGCGCGCAACGGGGGGGACATACACAGATACGCAGTATTTT
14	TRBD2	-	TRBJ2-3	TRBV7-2	CASSSGLGVDTQYF	TGTGCCAGCAGCTCGGGACTAGGGGTAGATACGCAGTATTTT